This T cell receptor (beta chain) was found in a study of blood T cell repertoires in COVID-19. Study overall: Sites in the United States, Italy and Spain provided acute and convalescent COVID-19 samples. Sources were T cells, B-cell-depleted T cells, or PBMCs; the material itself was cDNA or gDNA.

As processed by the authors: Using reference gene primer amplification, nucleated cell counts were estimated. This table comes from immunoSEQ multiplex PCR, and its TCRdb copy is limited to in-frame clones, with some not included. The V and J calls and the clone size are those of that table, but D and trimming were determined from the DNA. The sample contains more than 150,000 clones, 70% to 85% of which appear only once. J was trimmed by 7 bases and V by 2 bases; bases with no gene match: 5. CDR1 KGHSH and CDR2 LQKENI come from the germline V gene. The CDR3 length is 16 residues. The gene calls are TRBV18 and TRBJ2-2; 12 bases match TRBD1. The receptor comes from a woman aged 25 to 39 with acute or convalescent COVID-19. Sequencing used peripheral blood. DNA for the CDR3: TGTGCCAGCTCACCAGGGACAGGGGGCGCCGGCGGGGAGCTGTTTTTT. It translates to CASSPGTGGAGGELFF. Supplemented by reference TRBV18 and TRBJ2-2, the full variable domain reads NAGVMQNPRHLVRRRGQEARLRCSPMKGHSHVYWYRQLPEEGLKFMVYLQKENIIDESGMPKERFSAEFPKEGPSILRIQQVVRGDSAAYFCASSPGTGGAGGELFFGEGSRLTVL.